A selection of T cell receptor beta chains follows, all from one sample in a study of graft-versus-host responses after intestinal transplantation. Clones were read by immunoSEQ multiplex PCR, and TCRdb kept only the in-frame ones, dropping some. The sample records more than 100,000 clones, approximately 96% being singletons. The antigens for these receptors are not known. Sequencing used unstimulated CD8+ T cells sorted from spleen or lymph node cells, obtained before intestinal transplant. The receptor source for this set is a human donor who received an intestinal transplant. Each CDR3 is given with its conserved first and last residue. The order of the fields is J gene, V gene, CDR3 length, clone size, D gene, CDR3 protein, CDR3 DNA. The D gene is left open where the match is weak. For some rows the clone size is stated as once, few or many, or as a class when expanded; others skip it.

>TRBJ2-7|TRBV20-1|10|once|NA
CSAINYEQYF
TGCAGTGCCATTAACTACGAGCAGTACTTC
>TRBJ2-2|TRBV4-1|17|NA|NA
CASSQDGQGSLTGELFF
TGCGCCAGCAGCCAAGATGGGCAGGGGAGCTTAACCGGGGAGCTGTTTTTT
>TRBJ2-2|TRBV2|17|NA|TRBD2
CASSEGYGRADTGELFF
TGTGCCAGCAGTGAGGGTTACGGGAGGGCGGACACCGGGGAGCTGTTTTTT
>TRBJ2-7|TRBV28|15|NA|TRBD2
CASSLSPSGRSEQYF
TGTGCCAGCAGTTTATCCCCGTCCGGGAGGAGCGAGCAGTACTTC
>TRBJ2-1|TRBV9|16|NA|TRBD2
CASSVTLAEAYNEQFF
TGTGCCAGCAGCGTAACTCTAGCGGAGGCCTACAATGAGCAGTTCTTC
>TRBJ2-7|TRBV5-5|11|NA|NA
CASSLYREQYF
TGTGCCAGCAGCTTGTATCGCGAGCAGTACTTC
>TRBJ2-1|TRBV5-4|14|NA|TRBD2
CASSLLSGNHEQFF
TGTGCCAGCAGCTTGTTAAGCGGGAACCATGAGCAGTTCTTC
>TRBJ1-1|TRBV28|11|NA|NA
CASSFITEAFF
TGTGCCAGCAGTTTCATAACTGAAGCTTTCTTT
>TRBJ1-1|TRBV2|19|NA|TRBD1
CASSEALQEIPGQGAGAFF
TGTGCCAGCAGTGAAGCGCTTCAAGAGATTCCCGGACAGGGGGCTGGAGCTTTCTTT
>TRBJ1-1|TRBV15|17|NA|NA
CATSRDLVGGESPEAFF
TGTGCCACCAGCAGAGATCTGGTAGGGGGGGAAAGTCCTGAAGCTTTCTTT
>TRBJ2-7|TRBV21-1|16|NA|NA
CASSKAREGGPYEQYF
TGTGCCAGCAGCAAAGCGCGGGAGGGAGGGCCTTACGAGCAGTACTTC
>TRBJ1-1|TRBV5-6|14|NA|NA
CASSLAHGDTEAFF
TGTGCCAGCAGCTTGGCCCATGGGGACACTGAAGCTTTCTTT
>TRBJ2-7|TRBV6-6|11|NA|NA
CASSYGSEQYF
TGTGCCAGCAGTTACGGATCTGAGCAGTACTTC
>TRBJ1-5|TRBV9|14|few|TRBD1
CASSTGGSNQPQHF
TGTGCCAGCAGTACAGGGGGAAGCAATCAGCCCCAGCATTTT
>TRBJ2-1|TRBV27|13|NA|NA
CASGLGPYNEQFF
TGTGCCAGCGGGCTAGGGCCCTACAATGAGCAGTTCTTC
>TRBJ2-2|TRBV7-9|14|once|TRBD1
CASSLDRFTGELFF
TGTGCCAGCAGCCTGGACAGGTTCACCGGGGAGCTGTTTTTT
>TRBJ2-1|TRBV4-1|14|NA|NA
CASSPKLYLNEQFF
TGCGCCAGCAGCCCTAAATTATACCTCAATGAGCAGTTCTTC
>TRBJ2-7|TRBV11-2|11|NA|NA
CASSRGYEQYF
TGTGCCAGCAGCCGGGGCTACGAGCAGTACTTC